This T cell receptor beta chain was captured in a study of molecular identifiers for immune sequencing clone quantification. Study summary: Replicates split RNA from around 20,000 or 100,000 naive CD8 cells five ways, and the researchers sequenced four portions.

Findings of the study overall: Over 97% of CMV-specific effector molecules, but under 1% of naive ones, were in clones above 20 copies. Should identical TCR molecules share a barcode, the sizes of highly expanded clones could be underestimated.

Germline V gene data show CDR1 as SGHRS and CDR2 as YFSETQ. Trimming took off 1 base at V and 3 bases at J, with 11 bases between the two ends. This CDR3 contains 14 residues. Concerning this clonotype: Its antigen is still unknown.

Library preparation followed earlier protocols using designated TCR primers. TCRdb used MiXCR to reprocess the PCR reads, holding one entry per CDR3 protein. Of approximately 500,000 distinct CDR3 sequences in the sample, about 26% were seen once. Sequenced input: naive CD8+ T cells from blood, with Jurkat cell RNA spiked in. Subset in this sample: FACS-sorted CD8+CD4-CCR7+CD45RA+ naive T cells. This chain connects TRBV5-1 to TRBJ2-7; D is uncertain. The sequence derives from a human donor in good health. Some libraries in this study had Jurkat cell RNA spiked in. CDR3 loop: CASSLSPELYEQYF. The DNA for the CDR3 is TGCGCCAGCAGCTTGTCTCCGGAGCTCTACGAGCAGTACTTC.